The 24 T cell receptor beta chains given below trace back to one sample, sequenced in a study of CD8 T cells in ankylosing spondylitis. TCRdb reprocessed the 5' RACE reads with MiXCR, giving one entry per CDR3 protein. The profile shows over 25,000 distinct CDR3 sequences, approximately 14% of them singletons. Sequenced material: blood. The source of these receptors is a male donor with ankylosing spondylitis or in good health (not recorded which).

This clonotype was recorded a few times. The gene calls are TRBV20-1 and TRBJ2-3, with 8 bases matching TRBD2. The CDR3 totals 17 residues. CDR1 DFQATT and CDR2 SNEGSKA come from the germline V gene (reference sequence). With 3 bases clipped from V and 0 bases from J, the junction kept 11 bases outside the gene matches. The CDR3 DNA is TGCAGTGCTAGTTTCGCGGTTAGCGGGGCTAGCACAGATACGCAGTATTTT. Encoded protein: CSASFAVSGASTDTQYF.

Relative to its sample, this clonotype is hyperexpanded. The chain employs TRBV4-3 and TRBJ2-3; TRBD1 matches 9 bases. This CDR3 spans 15 amino acids. With 2 bases clipped from V and 3 bases from J, the junction kept 3 bases outside the gene matches. In germline, CDR1 is LGHNA, CDR2 YSLEER. In DNA form, the CDR3 reads TGCGCCAGCAGCCAATCGACAGGGGGTACAGATACGCAGTATTTT. As protein: CASSQSTGGTDTQYF.

This clonotype appeared many times. The chain couples TRBV10-3 to TRBJ2-3, with 9 positions matching TRBD2. V lost 3 bases and J lost 2; bases outside the gene matches: 3. The CDR3 loop spans 15 amino acids. Per the germline V gene, CDR1 is ENHRY and CDR2 is SYGVKD. The CDR3 is CAISEPSGDTDTQYF. CDR3 in DNA: TGTGCCATCAGTGAACCTAGCGGGGACACAGATACGCAGTATTTT.

This clonotype was picked up many times. This rearrangement joins TRBV5-1 to TRBJ2-2; D possibly corresponds to TRBD1 (6 bases). This CDR3 comprises 15 residues. Trimming shortened V by 1 base and J by 5 bases, and 12 bases separated the two germline ends. The germline CDR1 and CDR2 sequences are SGHRS and YFSETQ. Written as DNA, the CDR3 is TGCGCCAGCAGCTTGACAGGGTACGGAACCGGGGAGCTGTTTTTT. It translates to CASSLTGYGTGELFF.

This chain links TRBV28 with TRBJ2-1, with 8 positions matching TRBD1. V shed 0 bases and J 0 bases; nucleotides not matched to a gene: 7. Germline CDR1 and CDR2: MDHEN and SYDVKM. CDR3 length: 18 amino acids. CDR3 bases: TGTGCCAGCAGTTTATGGGGACAGGCTTCTAGCTCCTACAATGAGCAGTTCTTC. Translating gives CASSLWGQASSSYNEQFF.

Note on this clonotype: With a much larger clone just one base away, this may be a read error. The genes are TRBV5-5 and TRBJ2-5; D assignment may be TRBD1 or TRBD2 (6 bases each). CDR1 and CDR2 (germline): SGHKS, YYEKEE (reference sequence). V was shortened by 6 bases and J by 1 base, with 19 bases between the two germline ends. The CDR3 runs to 16 residues. The CDR3 region has the DNA TGTGCCAGCAAATCTGGGGGGCGTTCTGCCCAAGAGACCCAGTACTTC. This encodes CASKSGGRSAQETQYF.

The chain carries TRBV18 and TRBJ1-4, with 11 positions matching TRBD1. V lost 2 bases to trimming and J lost 14 bases; unmatched junction nucleotides: 4. Germline-derived CDR1 and CDR2 are KGHSH and LQKENI. CDR3 length equals 13 residues. The CDR3: CASSPERDRGLFF. The CDR3 DNA is TGTGCCAGCTCACCAGAACGGGACAGGGGGCTGTTTTTT.

The genes are TRBV5-1 and TRBJ2-3; D remains unclear. This CDR3 comprises 14 residues. The ends were cut back, 0 bases at V and 2 bases at J, with 7 bases in the middle. Looked up from germline, CDR1 is SGHRS and CDR2 is YFSETQ. The CDR3: CASSLGGYTDTQYF. CDR3 DNA sequence: TGCGCCAGCAGCTTGGGCGGCTACACAGATACGCAGTATTTT.

The CDR3: CAISEGNTGELFF. In DNA form, the CDR3 reads TGTGCCATCAGTGAGGGGAACACCGGGGAGCTGTTTTTT. V is TRBV10-3 and J is TRBJ2-2; D not resolved. The CDR3 length is 13 residues. V lost 2 bases to trimming and J lost 1 base, with 2 bases between them. The germline V gene encodes CDR1 ENHRY and CDR2 SYGVKD.

A few counts support this clonotype. J is TRBJ2-4 and V is TRBV3-1; D is unresolved. The V end was cut by 0 bases, the J end by 7 bases, with 13 bases between. The CDR3 is 15 amino acids. The germline CDR1 and CDR2 sequences are LGHDT and YNNKEL (reference sequence). The DNA of the CDR3 is TGTGCCAGCAGCCAAGATGTAGCTTCAGGCAACATTCAGTACTTC. Translating it yields CASSQDVASGNIQYF.

The chain employs TRBV29-1 and TRBJ2-7; D might be TRBD1 (5 bases). The CDR3 has 14 residues. Germline V gene lookup returns CDR1 SQVTM and CDR2 ANQGSEA. Trimming pared 2 bases from V and 0 bases from J, leaving 11 bases between. DNA of the CDR3: TGCAGCGTTGAAAGGTGGGGCAGCTCCTACGAGCAGTACTTC. The encoded protein is CSVERWGSSYEQYF.

This chain connects TRBV7-6 to TRBJ1-5, with D hard to call. Germline V lookup: CDR1 SGHVS, CDR2 FNYEAQ. V was shortened by 5 bases and J by 2 bases, with 7 bases between the two germline ends. This CDR3 has 13 residues. CDR3 region: CASSPSGNQPQHF. The CDR3 DNA reads as TGTGCCAGCAGCCCGTCCGGCAATCAGCCCCAGCATTTT.

The chain uses TRBV12-3 or TRBV12-4 and TRBJ2-4; 10 bases fit TRBD2. With 2 bases clipped from V and 1 base from J, the junction kept 14 bases outside the gene matches. The length of the CDR3 is 20 residues. The CDR3 region is CASSLWHGLADGFAKNIQYF. CDR3 sequence (DNA): TGTGCCAGCAGTTTATGGCACGGACTAGCGGACGGATTTGCCAAAAACATTCAGTACTTC.

This clonotype turned up a few times. This chain uses TRBV29-1 with TRBJ2-1; 10 bases are shared with TRBD1. This CDR3 is built from 16 residues. Germline-derived CDR1 and CDR2 are SQVTM and ANQGSEA. With 4 bases clipped from V and 8 bases from J, the junction kept 14 bases outside the gene matches. The CDR3 coding sequence is TGCAGCGTTGCCATAACCCGGGACAGGGGTAGGGATGAGCAGTTCTTC. Its translation is CSVAITRDRGRDEQFF.

V and J are TRBV24-1 and TRBJ2-1; 10 bases are a match to TRBD2. V shed 3 bases, J shed 6 bases, and the junction held 4 bases outside the gene matches. CDR3 size: 15 residues. Germline loops: CDR1 KGHDR, CDR2 SFDVKD. CDR3 region: CATSDSGGVLNEQFF. The CDR3 DNA reads TGTGCCACCAGTGATAGCGGGGGGGTACTCAATGAGCAGTTCTTC.

The J gene is TRBJ2-3, the V gene TRBV28; the match to TRBD2 covers 7 bases. J gave up 2 bases and V 2 bases, and 4 bases lay outside the gene matches. This CDR3 has 15 amino acids. Per the germline V gene, CDR1 is MDHEN and CDR2 is SYDVKM. CDR3 amino acids: CASSLGGGNTDTQYF. CDR3 DNA: TGTGCCAGCAGTTTAGGGGGGGGAAACACAGATACGCAGTATTTT.

This chain joins TRBV6-2 or TRBV6-3 and TRBJ1-1, with D possibly being TRBD1 (6 bases). Trimming shortened V by 4 bases and J by 1 base, and 16 bases separated the two germline ends. This CDR3 comprises 16 residues. Per germline, CDR1 MNHEY and CDR2 SVGEGT. CDR3 nucleotides: TGTGCCAGCAGTTCTTCTTGGACAGCGGCGAACACTGAAGCTTTCTTT. Its protein product is CASSSSWTAANTEAFF.

This sequence joins TRBV15 and TRBJ2-3, with a possible D match to TRBD2 (5 bases). The germline V and J ends were trimmed by 2 bases and 4 bases, with 13 bases remaining between them. The CDR3 contains 15 residues. Germline lookup yields CDR1 LNHNV and CDR2 YYDKDF (reference sequence). The CDR3 nucleotides read TGTGCCACCAGCAGAAGAGAAGCGGAGGCAGATACGCAGTATTTT. This sequence encodes CATSRREAEADTQYF.

This clonotype has only a few counts. Written as DNA, the CDR3 is TGTGCCAGCAGTTTCCAGACAGGAGAGACAGAGACCCAGTACTTC. It translates to CASSFQTGETETQYF. The chain recombines TRBV12-3 or TRBV12-4 with TRBJ2-5; possible D gene TRBD1, 6 bases. Trimming pared 3 bases from V and 4 bases from J, leaving 15 bases between. The CDR3 spans 15 residues.

V usage is TRBV6-2 or TRBV6-3 and J usage is TRBJ2-2; the D is unclear. This CDR3 spans 15 amino acids. Germline V gene data show CDR1 as MNHEY and CDR2 as SVGEGT. V was cut by 6 bases and J by 5 bases, with 16 bases left in between. CDR3: CASSLGPFATGELFF. DNA for the CDR3: TGTGCCAGCAGCCTCGGACCTTTTGCGACCGGGGAGCTGTTTTTT.

This clonotype was counted only a few times. Here the CDR3 reads CSAPKQGAGTGELFF. The DNA for the CDR3 is TGCAGTGCTCCAAAACAGGGGGCAGGCACCGGGGAGCTGTTTTTT. This chain connects TRBV20-1 to TRBJ2-2; 9 nucleotides match TRBD1. The CDR3 spans 15 residues. The ends lost 5 bases at V and 4 bases at J; junction bases unmatched: 8. The germline V gene encodes CDR1 DFQATT and CDR2 SNEGSKA (reference sequence).

The genes are TRBV6-1 and TRBJ2-1, with 7 bases fitting TRBD2. CDR1 MNHNS and CDR2 SASEGT come from the germline V gene. V dropped 3 bases and J dropped 2; count of bases not matched to a gene: 4. The CDR3 runs 15 residues. As DNA, the CDR3 is TGTGCCAGCAGTGAGAGCGGGAAGGCCTACAATGAGCAGTTCTTC. This encodes CASSESGKAYNEQFF.

This clonotype has only a few counts. This chain's CDR3 is CATSDRDSTGELFF. The CDR3 nucleotides are TGTGCCACCAGTGACAGGGACAGCACCGGGGAGCTGTTTTTT. V is TRBV24-1 and J is TRBJ2-2, with 7 nucleotides matching TRBD1. Germline assignment: CDR1 KGHDR and CDR2 SFDVKD. This CDR3 is built from 14 residues. Trimming cost V 4 bases and J 4 bases; bases outside gene matches: 2.

V and J are TRBV4-3 and TRBJ2-3, with 15 bases matching TRBD2. Trimming cost V 4 bases and J 6 bases; bases outside gene matches: 11. CDR1 LGHNA and CDR2 YSLEER come from the germline V gene. The CDR3 consists of 18 residues. The CDR3 DNA is TGCGCCAGCAGCCGAGTTAGGACTAGCGGGGGGGTGACTGATACGCAGTATTTT. It is translated as CASSRVRTSGGVTDTQYF.